This T cell receptor beta chain was observed in a study of tissue T cells after allogeneic stem cell transplantation. Sequencing used immunoSEQ multiplex PCR; TCRdb keeps in-frame clones, though not all of them. The repertoire consists of fewer than 30,000 clones, with roughly 70% occurring once and the leading ten covering roughly 7.1%. Study-level points and caveats: Motif-based clustering found tissue-specific repertoire signatures shared across patients, though few clones were shared.

CDR3 length: 12 residues. Germline V gene lookup returns CDR1 SQVTM and CDR2 ANQGSEA. The ends were cut back, 4 bases at V and 4 bases at J, with 10 bases in the middle. About this clone: The antigen is not known.

V usage is TRBV29-1 and J usage is TRBJ2-5; possible D gene TRBD1, 6 bases. Sequenced material: tissue from the ileum, taken at autopsy. The clonotype was recovered from an older female donor with lung cancer. The CDR3 loop reads CSVVGTPETQYF. The CDR3 bases are TGCAGCGTTGTGGGGACACCAGAGACCCAGTACTTC.